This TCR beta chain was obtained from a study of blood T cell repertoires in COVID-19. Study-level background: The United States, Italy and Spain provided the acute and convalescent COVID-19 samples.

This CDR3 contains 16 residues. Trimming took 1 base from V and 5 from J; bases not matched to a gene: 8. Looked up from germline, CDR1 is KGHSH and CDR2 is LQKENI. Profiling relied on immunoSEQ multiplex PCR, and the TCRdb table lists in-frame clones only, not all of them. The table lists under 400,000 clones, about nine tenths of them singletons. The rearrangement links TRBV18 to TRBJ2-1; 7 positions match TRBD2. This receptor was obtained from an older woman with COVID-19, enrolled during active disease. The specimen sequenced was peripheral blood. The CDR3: CASSPLQWGGNNEQFF. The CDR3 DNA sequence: TGTGCCAGCTCACCACTTCAGTGGGGGGGAAACAATGAGCAGTTCTTC. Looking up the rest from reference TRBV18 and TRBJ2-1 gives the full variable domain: NAGVMQNPRHLVRRRGQEARLRCSPMKGHSHVYWYRQLPEEGLKFMVYLQKENIIDESGMPKERFSAEFPKEGPSILRIQQVVRGDSAAYFCASSPLQWGGNNEQFFGPGTRLTVL.